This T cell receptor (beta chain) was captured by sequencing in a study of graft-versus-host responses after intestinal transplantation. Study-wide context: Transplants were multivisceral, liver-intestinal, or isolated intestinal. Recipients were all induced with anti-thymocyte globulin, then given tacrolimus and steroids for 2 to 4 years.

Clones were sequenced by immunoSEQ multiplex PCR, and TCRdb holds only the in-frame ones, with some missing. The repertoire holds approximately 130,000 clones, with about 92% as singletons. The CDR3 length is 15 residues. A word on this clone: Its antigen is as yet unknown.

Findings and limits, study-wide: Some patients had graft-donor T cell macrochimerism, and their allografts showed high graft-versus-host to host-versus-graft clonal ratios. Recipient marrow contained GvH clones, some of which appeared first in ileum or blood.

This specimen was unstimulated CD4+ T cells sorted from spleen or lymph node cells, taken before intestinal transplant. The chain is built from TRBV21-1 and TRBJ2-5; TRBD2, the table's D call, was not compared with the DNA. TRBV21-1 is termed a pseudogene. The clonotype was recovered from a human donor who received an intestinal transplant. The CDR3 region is CASSKEAGTSGPQYF. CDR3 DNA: TGTGCCAGCAGCAAAGAGGCCGGGACTAGTGGGCCCCAGTACTTC.